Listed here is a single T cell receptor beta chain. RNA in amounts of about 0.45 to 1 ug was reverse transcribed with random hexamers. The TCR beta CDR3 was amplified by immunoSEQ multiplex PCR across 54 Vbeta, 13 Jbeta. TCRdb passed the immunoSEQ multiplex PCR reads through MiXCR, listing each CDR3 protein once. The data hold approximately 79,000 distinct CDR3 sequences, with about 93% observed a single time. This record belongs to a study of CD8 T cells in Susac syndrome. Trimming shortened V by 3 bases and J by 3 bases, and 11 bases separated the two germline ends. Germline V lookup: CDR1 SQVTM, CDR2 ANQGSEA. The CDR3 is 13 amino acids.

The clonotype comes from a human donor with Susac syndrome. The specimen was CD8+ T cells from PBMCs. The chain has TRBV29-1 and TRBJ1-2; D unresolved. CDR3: CSVDGWDYYGYTF. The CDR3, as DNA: TGCAGCGTTGACGGATGGGATTACTATGGCTACACCTTC.